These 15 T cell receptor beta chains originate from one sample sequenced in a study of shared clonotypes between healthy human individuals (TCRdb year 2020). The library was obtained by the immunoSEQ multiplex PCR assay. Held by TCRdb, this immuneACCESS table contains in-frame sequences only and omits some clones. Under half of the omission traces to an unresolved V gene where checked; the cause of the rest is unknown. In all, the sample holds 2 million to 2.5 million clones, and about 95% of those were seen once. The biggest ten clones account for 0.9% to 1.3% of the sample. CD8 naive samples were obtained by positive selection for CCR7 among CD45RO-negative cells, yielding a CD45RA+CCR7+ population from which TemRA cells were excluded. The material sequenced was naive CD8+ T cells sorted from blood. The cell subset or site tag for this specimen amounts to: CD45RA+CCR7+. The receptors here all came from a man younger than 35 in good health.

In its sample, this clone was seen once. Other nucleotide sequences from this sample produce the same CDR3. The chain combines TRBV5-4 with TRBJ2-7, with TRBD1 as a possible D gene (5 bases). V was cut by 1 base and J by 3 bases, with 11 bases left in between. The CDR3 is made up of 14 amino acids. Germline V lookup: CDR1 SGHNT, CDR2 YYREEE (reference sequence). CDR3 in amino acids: CASSLQGNSYEQYF. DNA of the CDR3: TGTGCCAGCAGCTTGCAGGGAAACAGCTACGAGCAGTACTTC.

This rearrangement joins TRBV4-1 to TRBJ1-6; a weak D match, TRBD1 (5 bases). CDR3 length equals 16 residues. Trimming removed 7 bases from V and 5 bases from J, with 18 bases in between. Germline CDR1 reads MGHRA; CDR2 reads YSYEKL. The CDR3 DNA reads TGCGCCAGCAAGGAGGAAGAGGGGTGGGATAATTCACCCCTCCACTTT. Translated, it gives CASKEEEGWDNSPLHF.

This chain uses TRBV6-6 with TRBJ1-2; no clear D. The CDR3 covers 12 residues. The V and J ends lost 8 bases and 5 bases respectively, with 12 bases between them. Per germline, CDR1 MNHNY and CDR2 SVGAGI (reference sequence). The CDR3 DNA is TGTGCCAGCCTGGGTTTAGGGTATGGCTACACCTTC. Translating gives CASLGLGYGYTF.

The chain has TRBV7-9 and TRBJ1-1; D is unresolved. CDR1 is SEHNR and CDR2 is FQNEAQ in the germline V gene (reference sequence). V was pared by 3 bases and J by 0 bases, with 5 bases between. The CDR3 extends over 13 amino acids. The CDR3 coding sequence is TGTGCCAGCAGCTTCTCCATGAACACTGAAGCTTTCTTT. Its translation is CASSFSMNTEAFF.

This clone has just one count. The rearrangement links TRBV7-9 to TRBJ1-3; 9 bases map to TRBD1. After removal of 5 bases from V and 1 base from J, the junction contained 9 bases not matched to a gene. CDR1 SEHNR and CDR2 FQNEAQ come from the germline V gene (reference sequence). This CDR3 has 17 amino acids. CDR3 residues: CASSTLPDRGSGNTIYF. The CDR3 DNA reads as TGTGCCAGCAGCACCCTCCCGGACAGGGGTTCTGGAAACACCATATATTTT.

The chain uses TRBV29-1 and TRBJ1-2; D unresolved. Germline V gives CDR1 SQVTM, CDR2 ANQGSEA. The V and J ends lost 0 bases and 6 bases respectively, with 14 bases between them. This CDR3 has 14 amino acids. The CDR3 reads CSVEDLGQINGYTF. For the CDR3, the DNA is TGCAGCGTTGAAGATCTTGGGCAGATAAATGGCTACACCTTC.

CDR3 bases: TGCGCCAGTGGGGATAGCACAGATACGCAGTATTTT. Amino acid sequence: CASGDSTDTQYF. V usage is TRBV4-1 and J usage is TRBJ2-3, with D unclear. The ends were cut back, 9 bases at V and 0 bases at J, with 7 bases in the middle. In germline, CDR1 is MGHRA, CDR2 YSYEKL. The CDR3 is made up of 12 amino acids.

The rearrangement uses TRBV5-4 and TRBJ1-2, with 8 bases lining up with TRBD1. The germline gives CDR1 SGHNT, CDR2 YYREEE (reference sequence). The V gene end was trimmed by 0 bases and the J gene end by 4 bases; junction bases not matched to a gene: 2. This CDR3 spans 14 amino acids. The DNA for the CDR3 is TGTGCCAGCAGCTTGGAGGGGACAGGCTATGGCTACACCTTC. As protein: CASSLEGTGYGYTF.

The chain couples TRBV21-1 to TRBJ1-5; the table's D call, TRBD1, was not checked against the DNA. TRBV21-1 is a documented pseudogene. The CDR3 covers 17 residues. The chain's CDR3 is CASSIEDRPYSNQPQHF. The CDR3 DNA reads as TGTGCCAGCAGCATCGAGGACAGGCCCTATAGCAATCAGCCCCAGCATTTT.

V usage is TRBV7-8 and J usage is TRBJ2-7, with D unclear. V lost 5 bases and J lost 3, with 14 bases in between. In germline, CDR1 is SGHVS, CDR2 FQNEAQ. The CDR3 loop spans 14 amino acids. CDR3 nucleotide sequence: TGTGCCAGCAGCCCCCACTCATCGGGCTACGAGCAGTACTTC. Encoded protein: CASSPHSSGYEQYF.

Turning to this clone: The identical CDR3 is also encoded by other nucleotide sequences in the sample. The CDR3 loop is CASSVGSDSPLHF. As DNA, the CDR3 is TGTGCCAGCAGCGTAGGTTCCGATTCACCCCTCCACTTT. The gene calls are TRBV9 and TRBJ1-6; D uncertain. V was trimmed by 0 bases and J by 8 bases, leaving 6 bases between them. This CDR3 contains 13 residues. Germline V gene data show CDR1 as SGDLS and CDR2 as YYNGEE.

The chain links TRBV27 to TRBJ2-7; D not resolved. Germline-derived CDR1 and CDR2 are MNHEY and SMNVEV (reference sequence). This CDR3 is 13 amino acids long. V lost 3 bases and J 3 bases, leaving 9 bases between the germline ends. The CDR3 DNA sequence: TGTGCCAGCAGTTTCACCCCCGGCTACGAGCAGTACTTC. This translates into CASSFTPGYEQYF.

CDR3: CASSEWTGGTGELFF. Written as DNA, the CDR3 is TGTGCCAGCAGTGAATGGACAGGCGGCACCGGGGAGCTGTTTTTT. The chain couples TRBV6-1 to TRBJ2-2; TRBD1 agrees at 7 bases. There are 15 residues in the CDR3. V was pared by 2 bases and J by 4 bases, with 4 bases of the junction left unmatched. Germline CDR1 MNHNS, CDR2 SASEGT.

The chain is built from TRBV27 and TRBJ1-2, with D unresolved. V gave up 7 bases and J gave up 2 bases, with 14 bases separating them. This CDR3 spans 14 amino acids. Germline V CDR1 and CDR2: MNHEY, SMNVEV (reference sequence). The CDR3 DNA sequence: TGTGCCAGCACCGCGAACACCGGGAACTATGGCTACACCTTC. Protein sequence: CASTANTGNYGYTF.

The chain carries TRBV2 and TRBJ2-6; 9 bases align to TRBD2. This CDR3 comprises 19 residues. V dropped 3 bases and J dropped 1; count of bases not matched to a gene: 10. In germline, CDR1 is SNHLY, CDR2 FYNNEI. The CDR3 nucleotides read TGTGCCAGCAGTGATGGTCGGCTAGCGGGGACGTCTGGGGCCAACGTCCTGACTTTC. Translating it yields CASSDGRLAGTSGANVLTF.